The 12 T cell receptor beta chains below all came from one sample that was sequenced in a study of shared clonotypes between healthy human individuals. TCRdb keeps only in-frame clones here, not all; method: immunoSEQ multiplex PCR. The top ten clones hold approximately 2% of a sample with 650,000 to 800,000 clones, about two thirds of them seen once. The sample taken for sequencing was memory CD4+ T cells sorted from blood. Described subset: CD45RA-negative fraction. The receptors derive from a woman aged 25 to 45 in good health.

J is TRBJ1-4 and V is TRBV5-6, with D hard to call. CDR3 size: 12 residues. Trimming took 0 bases from V and 5 from J, leaving 2 bases between them. Looked up from germline, CDR1 is SGHDT and CDR2 is YYEEEE. CDR3 protein: CASSLGNEKLFF. The CDR3 DNA is TGTGCCAGCAGCTTGGGGAATGAAAAACTGTTTTTT.

The chain employs TRBV5-4 and TRBJ2-4, with D possibly TRBD1 on 5 matching bases. There are 14 residues in the CDR3. Trimming took 7 bases from V and 3 from J, leaving 14 bases between them. Germline CDR1 SGHNT, CDR2 YYREEE (reference sequence). CDR3 sequence: CASGPGIDKNIQYF. CDR3 nucleotide sequence: TGTGCCAGCGGCCCAGGGATTGACAAAAACATTCAGTACTTC.

The chain links TRBV7-9 to TRBJ2-2; D not resolved. CDR3 length: 15 amino acids. The germline V gene has CDR1 SEHNR and CDR2 FQNEAQ (reference sequence). Trimming removed 5 bases at V and 1 base at J, with 11 bases between. The CDR3 region has the DNA TGTGCCAGCAGCCGTCTGGGGAAGAACACCGGGGAGCTGTTTTTT. Translated: CASSRLGKNTGELFF.

The gene calls are TRBV28 and TRBJ2-5; 10 bases align to TRBD2. With the DNA end fitting TRBJ2-7 better, the J assignment may be wrong. This CDR3 is 15 amino acids long. The germline gives CDR1 MDHEN, CDR2 SYDVKM. The CDR3 DNA sequence: TGTGCCATTGGACCTAGCGGGAGTTACTCCTACGAGCAGTACTTC. It codes for CAIGPSGSYSYEQYF.

This chain connects TRBV5-1 to TRBJ1-2; D perhaps matches TRBD1 (5 bases). This CDR3 region has 16 residues. Germline CDR1 and CDR2: SGHRS and YFSETQ. V lost 4 bases, J lost 7 bases, and 23 bases lay in between. The CDR3 protein is CASSRTPGPQTGGYTF. CDR3 DNA sequence: TGCGCCAGCAGCCGGACACCGGGACCGCAAACAGGTGGCTACACCTTC.

The gene calls are TRBV19 and TRBJ1-1; D unresolved. Germline V gives CDR1 LNHDA, CDR2 SQIVND (reference sequence). V was trimmed by 4 bases and J by 6 bases, leaving 12 bases between them. The CDR3 has 13 amino acids. CDR3 DNA sequence: TGTGCCAGTAGTACCCGGACGCTCCCTGAAGCTTTCTTT. It specifies CASSTRTLPEAFF.

The chain recombines TRBV5-8 with TRBJ1-1; TRBD1 agrees at 8 bases. The junction had 10 bases not matched to a gene; V was cut back by 1 base and J by 11 bases. Germline V CDR1 and CDR2: SGHTS, YDEGEE. The CDR3 spans 14 residues. The CDR3 protein is CASSLRQGAVGAFF. The CDR3 DNA reads TGTGCCAGCAGCTTGAGGCAGGGGGCGGTCGGCGCTTTCTTT.

Of note for this clone: Additional DNA sequences in this sample encode the identical CDR3. V gene TRBV19 combines with J gene TRBJ2-5; D possibly corresponds to TRBD2 (5 bases). The CDR3 is 13 amino acids. Germline CDR1 is LNHDA and CDR2 is SQIVND (reference sequence). The V end lost 4 bases, the J end lost 2 bases, and 8 bases lay between the germline ends. The CDR3: CASSTGIQETQYF. CDR3 sequence (DNA): TGTGCCAGTAGTACCGGGATACAAGAGACCCAGTACTTC.

The sample holds many counts of this clone. This specimen includes other DNA sequences encoding the same CDR3. The chain links TRBV14 to TRBJ1-5; the D is unclear. The V end lost 5 bases, the J end lost 4 bases, and 9 bases lay between the germline ends. The CDR3 extends over 13 amino acids. Germline values: CDR1 SGHDN, CDR2 FVKESK. This chain's CDR3 is CASSLTRNQPQHF. In DNA, the CDR3 is TGTGCCAGCAGCTTAACAAGGAATCAGCCCCAGCATTTT.

The chain couples TRBV4-1 to TRBJ2-5; 16 positions match TRBD2. CDR1 is MGHRA and CDR2 is YSYEKL in the germline V gene. J lost 5 bases, V lost 4 bases, and 13 bases had no gene match. This CDR3 is 19 amino acids long. The CDR3 sequence is CASSPLTGTSGRASETQYF. CDR3 nucleotides: TGCGCCAGCAGCCCTCTCACGGGGACTAGCGGGAGGGCTTCTGAGACCCAGTACTTC.

The V call is TRBV29-1, the J call TRBJ1-2, with 8 bases that match TRBD1. The germline CDR1 and CDR2 sequences are SQVTM and ANQGSEA. The CDR3 consists of 13 residues. V was pared by 3 bases and J by 8 bases, with 8 bases of the junction left unmatched. CDR3 DNA sequence: TGCAGCGTTGAGGACAGGGCGTCTGGAGGCTACACCTTC. Amino acids: CSVEDRASGGYTF.

This clone was recorded only once. The rearrangement uses TRBV18 and TRBJ1-1, with TRBD1 identical over 9 bases. Germline loops: CDR1 KGHSH, CDR2 LQKENI. The CDR3 spans 16 residues. After removal of 4 bases from V and 4 bases from J, the junction contained 10 bases not matched to a gene. CDR3 region: CASSRNTGQGSTEAFF. CDR3 DNA: TGTGCCAGCTCACGGAACACAGGACAGGGGTCCACTGAAGCTTTCTTT.